This T cell receptor (beta chain) comes out of a study of OX40 agonist ivuxolimab in advanced cancers. Study context: Prior anti-PD-1, anti-PD-L1 or anti-CTLA-4 therapy was allowed; 35% to 40% had some.

Libraries were prepared by immunoSEQ multiplex PCR; TCRdb keeps only in-frame clonotypes and omits some of them. The table includes about 30,000 clones, around nine tenths detected once. As to this clone: Its antigen is undetermined.

The study's findings and limits: In general, CD8+ T cells held more expanded clones than CD4+ did, on average. At doses 0.1 to 3.0 mg/kg, CD4+ and CD8+ clones expanded. The 0.1-3.0 mg/kg partial responders had among the lowest clonal expansion.

Germline assignment: CDR1 KGHSH and CDR2 LQKENI. V dropped 3 bases and J dropped 2; count of bases not matched to a gene: 14. The CDR3 totals 18 residues. The receptor comes from an adult with an advanced solid tumor such as melanoma, head and neck, liver or kidney cancer. V and J are TRBV18 and TRBJ2-3; the match to TRBD2 covers 7 bases. The material was CD4+ or CD8+ T cells sorted from blood, obtained in a trial of the OX40 agonist ivuxolimab. The CDR3 region is CASSPTPGTSVNTDTQYF. The CDR3 DNA is TGTGCCAGCTCACCTACCCCGGGAACTAGCGTGAACACAGATACGCAGTATTTT. The entire variable domain, with the rest obtained from reference TRBV18 and TRBJ2-3, is as follows: NAGVMQNPRHLVRRRGQEARLRCSPMKGHSHVYWYRQLPEEGLKFMVYLQKENIIDESGMPKERFSAEFPKEGPSILRIQQVVRGDSAAYFCASSPTPGTSVNTDTQYFGPGTRLTVL.